One sample yielded the 11 T cell receptor beta chains listed below, sequenced in a study of quantifying T cell responses using KT2 cells. Study as a whole: RNA was reverse transcribed with TCR alpha and beta constant-region primers.

An oligo carrying a UMI was ligated to the cDNA 3' end. The first PCR ran roughly 4 cycles with an equimolar RC1.1 and RC1.2 beta primer mix. TCRdb fed the UMI-ligation and nested PCR reads into MiXCR, producing one record per CDR3 protein. The sample consists of around 50,000 distinct CDR3 sequences, around a tenth of them appearing once. The sequenced sample consisted of PBMCs spiked with cells of the T cell clone KT2. Receptors originate from a human donor.

This clonotype was observed a handful of times. The V gene is TRBV10-2, the J gene TRBJ2-5, with D possibly matching TRBD2 (7 bases). Trimming pared 9 bases from V and 2 bases from J, leaving 16 bases between. CDR1 WSHSY and CDR2 SAAADI come from the germline V gene. This CDR3 comprises 14 residues. The CDR3 reads CASSWGGQQETQYF. CDR3 nucleotide sequence: TGCGCCAGTTCCTGGGGGGGACAACAAGAGACCCAGTACTTC.

This clonotype was observed a few times. The rearrangement uses TRBV12-3 or TRBV12-4 and TRBJ1-1, with D tentatively TRBD1 (5 bases). With 5 bases removed from V and 5 bases from J, the gap between germline ends came to 21 bases. The length of the CDR3 is 16 residues. This CDR3 is CASSPQPGLRRTEAFF. CDR3 DNA: TGTGCCAGCAGTCCCCAGCCGGGACTGAGAAGAACTGAAGCTTTCTTT.

This clonotype has just a few counts. This chain uses TRBV7-9 with TRBJ1-6; D is uncertain. The CDR3 has 12 amino acids. The V end lost 9 bases, the J end lost 9 bases, and 12 bases lay between the germline ends. Germline-derived CDR1 and CDR2 are SEHNR and FQNEAQ (reference sequence). The CDR3 protein is CASHEGFSPLHF. CDR3 bases: TGTGCCAGTCACGAGGGCTTTTCACCCCTCCACTTT.

This clonotype was counted at least ten times. The chain employs TRBV10-3 and TRBJ2-4; 13 nucleotides match TRBD2. With 1 base clipped from V and 0 bases from J, the junction kept 6 bases outside the gene matches. Germline values: CDR1 ENHRY, CDR2 SYGVKD. The CDR3 extends over 19 amino acids. CDR3 in amino acids: CAISEWRTSGGLAKNIQYF. As DNA, the CDR3 is TGTGCCATCAGTGAGTGGAGGACTAGCGGGGGCCTAGCCAAAAACATTCAGTACTTC.

This clonotype was observed many times. The gene calls are TRBV10-3 and TRBJ2-7; possibly TRBD1 for D (6 bases). The germline gives CDR1 ENHRY, CDR2 SYGVKD. CDR3 length equals 14 residues. Trimming cost V 6 bases and J 3 bases, with 15 bases left between them. CDR3 sequence reads: CAISSGTLHYEQYF. CDR3 coding DNA: TGTGCCATCAGCTCCGGGACACTTCACTACGAGCAGTACTTC.

This clonotype turned up a few times. This chain links TRBV18 with TRBJ2-7, with D perhaps TRBD2 (6 bases). The CDR3 extends over 13 amino acids. Trimming took off 2 bases at V and 6 bases at J, with 11 bases between the two ends. Germline V gene data show CDR1 as KGHSH and CDR2 as LQKENI. CDR3 nucleotide sequence: TGTGCCAGCTCACCAAGCGGGCGCCCCGAGCAGTACTTC. Amino acids: CASSPSGRPEQYF.

The rearrangement joins TRBV6-2 or TRBV6-3 to TRBJ1-1, with 9 bases lining up with TRBD1. Germline CDR1 is MNHEY and CDR2 is SVGEGT. V lost 7 bases and J lost 7; bases outside the gene matches: 10. The CDR3 extends over 14 amino acids. The CDR3 protein is CASMIQGAFDEAFF. CDR3 DNA sequence: TGTGCCAGCATGATACAGGGGGCGTTTGATGAAGCTTTCTTT.

The table lists this clonotype with many counts. This CDR3 is CASSLAVVRQGTDTQYF. The DNA of the CDR3 is TGCGCCAGCAGCTTGGCCGTCGTCCGTCAAGGCACAGATACGCAGTATTTT. The V and J genes are TRBV5-1 and TRBJ2-3, with D uncertain. CDR1 is SGHRS, CDR2 YFSETQ, per germline. The CDR3 extends over 17 amino acids. The V end lost 0 bases, the J end lost 1 base, and 15 bases lay between the germline ends.

This clonotype was detected a few times. The DNA of the CDR3 is TGTGCCAGCAGTTACTCACCAGGGAGAGGCTCCTACGAGCAGTACTTC. This codes for CASSYSPGRGSYEQYF. This chain joins TRBV6-5 and TRBJ2-7, with D perhaps matching TRBD1 or TRBD2 (5 bases each). The germline V and J ends were trimmed by 0 bases and 0 bases, with 12 bases remaining between them. There are 16 residues in the CDR3. CDR1 is MNHEY, CDR2 SVGAGI, per germline.

This clonotype occurred many times. The V and J genes are TRBV4-2 and TRBJ2-3; D uncertain. CDR3 length equals 16 residues. Trimming shortened V by 0 bases and J by 1 base, and 11 bases separated the two germline ends. Germline values: CDR1 LGHNA, CDR2 YNFKEQ. The CDR3 reads CASSQDEASGTDTQYF. The CDR3 DNA is TGTGCCAGCAGCCAAGATGAGGCGAGCGGCACAGATACGCAGTATTTT.

This chain links TRBV14 with TRBJ2-7; possible D gene TRBD2, 5 bases. V lost 0 bases and J 1 base, leaving 16 bases between the germline ends. The CDR3 has 17 amino acids. Germline V gene data show CDR1 as SGHDN and CDR2 as FVKESK. The CDR3 reads CASSQDESPGYSYEQYF. The CDR3 DNA reads as TGTGCCAGCAGCCAAGATGAGAGCCCGGGATATTCCTACGAGCAGTACTTC.